This TCR beta chain was observed in a study of T cell responses to AZD1222 COVID-19 vaccine. Study-wide points: Spike regions recognized by vaccine-associated CD4 TCRs spanned the protein, led by 160-218 and 743-854. A mostly white British donor set with more females was recruited, and clonal diversity was possibly underestimated. Only a handful of people who got AZD1222 tested seropositive at baseline.

A few counts support this clone. Its specificity is not known. The V gene end was trimmed by 5 bases and the J gene end by 4 bases; junction bases not matched to a gene: 13. The CDR3 consists of 17 residues. Germline V lookup: CDR1 SEHNR, CDR2 FQNEAQ (reference sequence). Assay: immunoSEQ multiplex PCR; the TCRdb copy retains only in-frame clones and omits some. The sample lists about 130,000 clones; approximately 90% were seen once. V and J are TRBV7-9 and TRBJ2-7; 11 nucleotides align to TRBD2. The origin of this receptor is an adult in good health. Sample: peripheral blood, taken on day 0 of AZD1222 vaccination. The CDR3 DNA is TGTGCCAGCAGCACACCTTTACCCGGGACTAGCGGATACGAGCAGTACTTC. It is translated as CASSTPLPGTSGYEQYF. The variable domain in full, with the rest retrieved from reference TRBV7-9 and TRBJ2-7, is DTGVSQNPRHKITKRGQNVTFRCDPISEHNRLYWYRQTLGQGPEFLTYFQNEAQLEKSRLLSDRFSAERPKGSFSTLEIQRTEQGDSAMYLCASSTPLPGTSGYEQYFGPGTRLTVT.